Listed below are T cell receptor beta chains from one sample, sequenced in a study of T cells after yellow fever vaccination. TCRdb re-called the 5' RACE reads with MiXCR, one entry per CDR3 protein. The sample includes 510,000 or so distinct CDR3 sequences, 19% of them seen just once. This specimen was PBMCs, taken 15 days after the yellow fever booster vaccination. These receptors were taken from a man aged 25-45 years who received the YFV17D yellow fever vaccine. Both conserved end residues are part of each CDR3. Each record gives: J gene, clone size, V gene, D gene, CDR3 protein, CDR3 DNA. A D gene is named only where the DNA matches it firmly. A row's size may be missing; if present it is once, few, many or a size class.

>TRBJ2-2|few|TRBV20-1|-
CSASGAEAPTGELFF
TGCAGTGCTAGTGGGGCTGAGGCGCCCACCGGGGAGCTGTTTTTT
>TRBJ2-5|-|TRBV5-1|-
CASSWAGRETQYF
TGCGCCAGCAGTTGGGCAGGGAGGGAGACCCAGTACTTC
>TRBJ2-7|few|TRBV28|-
CASSAGTPSSYEQYF
TGTGCCAGCAGTGCCGGGACGCCTAGCTCCTACGAGCAGTACTTC
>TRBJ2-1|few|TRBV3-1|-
CASSRSWEQFF
TGTGCCAGCAGCCGGTCTTGGGAGCAGTTCTTC
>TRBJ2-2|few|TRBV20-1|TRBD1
CSARDQGATGGSGELFF
TGCAGTGCTAGAGATCAGGGGGCGACAGGGGGCTCCGGGGAGCTGTTTTTT
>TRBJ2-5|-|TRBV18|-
CASSMDSYQETQYF
TGTGCCAGCTCCATGGACAGCTACCAAGAGACCCAGTACTTC
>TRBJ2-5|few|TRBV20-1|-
CSAQTILETQYF
TGCAGTGCCCAGACTATCCTAGAGACCCAGTACTTC
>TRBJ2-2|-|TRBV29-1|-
CSVERVGELFF
TGCAGCGTTGAGCGGGTCGGGGAGCTGTTTTTT
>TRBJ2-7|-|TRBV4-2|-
CASSQDPGRVEQYF
TGTGCCAGCAGCCAAGATCCGGGACGGGTTGAGCAGTACTTC
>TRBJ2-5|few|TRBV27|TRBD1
CASSLLTGGGSETQYF
TGTGCCAGCAGTTTATTAACAGGGGGTGGAAGTGAGACCCAGTACTTC
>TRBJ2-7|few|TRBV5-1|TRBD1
CASSETTGRAYEQYF
TGCGCCAGCAGCGAAACGACAGGGCGCGCCTACGAGCAGTACTTC
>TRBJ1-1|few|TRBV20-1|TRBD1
CSAISGGTGGSEAFF
TGCAGTGCTATATCCGGGGGCACAGGGGGGAGTGAAGCTTTCTTT
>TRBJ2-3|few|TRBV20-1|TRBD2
CSARAGAGIRRRTDTQYF
TGCAGTGCTAGGGCGGGAGCGGGAATCCGTCGTCGGACAGATACGCAGTATTTT
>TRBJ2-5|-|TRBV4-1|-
CASSQEDGIETQYF
TGCGCCAGCAGCCAAGAAGACGGGATTGAGACCCAGTACTTC
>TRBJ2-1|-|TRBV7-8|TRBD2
CASSVGLVLAGERDNEQFF
TGTGCCAGCAGCGTGGGACTCGTGCTAGCGGGAGAAAGGGACAATGAGCAGTTCTTC
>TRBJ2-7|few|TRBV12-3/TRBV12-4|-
CASSLASGAEQYF
TGTGCCAGCAGTTTAGCGTCGGGCGCCGAGCAGTACTTC
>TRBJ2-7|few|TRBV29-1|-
CSVSGETYEQYF
TGCAGCGTTTCAGGGGAGACCTACGAGCAGTACTTC
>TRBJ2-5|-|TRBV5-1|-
CASSLVLGLETQYF
TGCGCCAGCAGCTTGGTTCTAGGTCTAGAGACCCAGTACTTC
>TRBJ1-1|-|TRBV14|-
CASRPDPWMNTEAFF
TGTGCCAGCAGACCGGACCCGTGGATGAACACTGAAGCTTTCTTT
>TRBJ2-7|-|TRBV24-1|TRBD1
CATIKRQGGYEQYF
TGTGCCACCATTAAGAGACAGGGCGGCTACGAGCAGTACTTC
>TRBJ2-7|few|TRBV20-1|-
CSARRASLVYEQYF
TGCAGTGCTAGAAGAGCTAGCCTCGTCTACGAGCAGTACTTC
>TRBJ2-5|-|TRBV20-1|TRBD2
CSATLGTSGREGETQYF
TGCAGTGCCACTTTAGGGACTAGCGGGAGAGAAGGAGAGACCCAGTACTTC
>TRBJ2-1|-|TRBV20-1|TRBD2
CSARDGTSGRPWQFF
TGCAGTGCTAGAGATGGGACTAGCGGGAGACCGTGGCAGTTCTTC
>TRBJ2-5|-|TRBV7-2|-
CASSRPRKQETQYF
TGTGCCAGCAGCCGACCGAGGAAACAAGAGACCCAGTACTTC
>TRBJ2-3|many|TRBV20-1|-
CSARGTDTQYF
TGCAGTGCTCGTGGTACAGATACGCAGTATTTT
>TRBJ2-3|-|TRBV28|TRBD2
CASSPAGGGTDTQYF
TGTGCCAGCAGTCCAGCGGGAGGAGGTACAGATACGCAGTATTTT
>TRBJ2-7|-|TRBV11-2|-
CASGPSPYEQYF
TGTGCCAGCGGGCCTTCACCCTACGAGCAGTACTTC
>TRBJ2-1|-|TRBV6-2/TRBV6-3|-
CASSYEAGYNEQFF
TGTGCCAGCAGTTACGAGGCGGGGTACAATGAGCAGTTCTTC
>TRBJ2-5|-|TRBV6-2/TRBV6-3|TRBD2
CASSYTSGIGQETQYF
TGTGCCAGCAGTTATACTAGCGGAATCGGGCAAGAGACCCAGTACTTC
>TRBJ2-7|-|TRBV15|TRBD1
CATSDRGPYEQYF
TGTGCCACCAGCGACAGGGGCCCCTACGAGCAGTACTTC
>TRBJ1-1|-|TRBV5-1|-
CASTNVDGRTEAFF
TGCGCCAGCACCAATGTGGACGGTAGGACTGAAGCTTTCTTT
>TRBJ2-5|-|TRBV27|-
CASSLYGTQYF
TGTGCCAGCAGTTTATACGGGACCCAGTACTTC
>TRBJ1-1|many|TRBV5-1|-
CASSADGATEAFF
TGCGCCAGCAGCGCGGACGGGGCCACTGAAGCTTTCTTT
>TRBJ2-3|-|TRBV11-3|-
CASSAGTAVDTQYF
TGTGCCAGCAGCGCCGGGACGGCGGTGGATACGCAGTATTTT
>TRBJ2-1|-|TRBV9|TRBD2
CASSVGLAASNEQFF
TGTGCCAGCAGCGTAGGACTAGCGGCCTCGAATGAGCAGTTCTTC